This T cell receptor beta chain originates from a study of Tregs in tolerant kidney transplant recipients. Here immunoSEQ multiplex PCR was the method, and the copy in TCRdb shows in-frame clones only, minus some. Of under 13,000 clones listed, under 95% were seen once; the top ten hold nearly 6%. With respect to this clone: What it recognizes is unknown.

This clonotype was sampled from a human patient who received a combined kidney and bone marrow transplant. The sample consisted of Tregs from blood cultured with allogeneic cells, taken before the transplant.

CDR3 sequence (DNA): TGTGCCAGCAGGAAAACCAGGGTTGGCGGCTACACCTTC. This gives the protein CASRKTRVGGYTF. The chain combines TRBV27 with TRBJ1-2; possibly TRBD1 for D (5 bases). V lost 6 bases and J 8 bases, leaving 16 bases between the germline ends. CDR1 is MNHEY and CDR2 is SMNVEV in the germline V gene (reference sequence). CDR3 length equals 13 residues.